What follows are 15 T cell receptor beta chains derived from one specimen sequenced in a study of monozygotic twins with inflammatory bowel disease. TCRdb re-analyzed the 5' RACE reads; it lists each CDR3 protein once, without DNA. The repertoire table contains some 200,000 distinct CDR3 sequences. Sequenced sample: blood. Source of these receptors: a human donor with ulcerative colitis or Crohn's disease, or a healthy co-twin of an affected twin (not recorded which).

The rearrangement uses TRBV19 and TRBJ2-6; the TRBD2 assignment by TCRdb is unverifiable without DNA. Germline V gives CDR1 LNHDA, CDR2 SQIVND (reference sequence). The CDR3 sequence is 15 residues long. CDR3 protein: CASREGSSGANVLTF.

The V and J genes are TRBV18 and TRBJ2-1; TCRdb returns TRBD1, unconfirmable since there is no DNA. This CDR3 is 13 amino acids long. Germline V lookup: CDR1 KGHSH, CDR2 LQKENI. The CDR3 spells CASSLDQGTGPFF.

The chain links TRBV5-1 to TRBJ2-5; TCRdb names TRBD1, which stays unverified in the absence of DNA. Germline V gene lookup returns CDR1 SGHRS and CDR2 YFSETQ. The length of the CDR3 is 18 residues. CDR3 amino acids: CASSSAGHQLQVWETQYF.

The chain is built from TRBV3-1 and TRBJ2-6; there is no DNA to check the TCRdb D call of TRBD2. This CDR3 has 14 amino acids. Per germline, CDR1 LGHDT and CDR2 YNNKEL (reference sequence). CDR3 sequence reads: CASSEGGAVNVLTF.

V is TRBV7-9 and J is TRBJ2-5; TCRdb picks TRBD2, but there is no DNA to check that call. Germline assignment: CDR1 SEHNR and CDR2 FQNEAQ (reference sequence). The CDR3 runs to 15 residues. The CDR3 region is CASSFDGGLQETQYF.

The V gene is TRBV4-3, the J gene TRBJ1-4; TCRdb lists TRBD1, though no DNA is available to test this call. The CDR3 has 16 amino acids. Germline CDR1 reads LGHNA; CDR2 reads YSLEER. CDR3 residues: CASSQEKGQGSEKLFF.

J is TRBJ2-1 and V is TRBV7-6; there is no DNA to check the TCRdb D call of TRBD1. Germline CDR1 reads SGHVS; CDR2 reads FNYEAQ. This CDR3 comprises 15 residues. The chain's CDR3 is CASSPRDRGLYEQFF.

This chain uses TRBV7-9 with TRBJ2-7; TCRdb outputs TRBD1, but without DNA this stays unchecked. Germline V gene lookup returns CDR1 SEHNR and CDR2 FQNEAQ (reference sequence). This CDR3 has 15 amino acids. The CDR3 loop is CASSRPTGITYEQYF.

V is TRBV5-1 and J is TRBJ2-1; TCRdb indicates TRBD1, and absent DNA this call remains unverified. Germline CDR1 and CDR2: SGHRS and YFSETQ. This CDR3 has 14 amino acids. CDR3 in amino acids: CATHKGGGHNEQFF.

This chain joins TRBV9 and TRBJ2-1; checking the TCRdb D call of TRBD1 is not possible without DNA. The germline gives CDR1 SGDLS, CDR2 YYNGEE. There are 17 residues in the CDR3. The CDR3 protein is CASSPSLGGTSYNEQFF.

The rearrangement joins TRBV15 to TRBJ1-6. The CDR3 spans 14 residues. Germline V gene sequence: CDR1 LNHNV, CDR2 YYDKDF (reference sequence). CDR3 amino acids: CATSDLGYNSPLHF.

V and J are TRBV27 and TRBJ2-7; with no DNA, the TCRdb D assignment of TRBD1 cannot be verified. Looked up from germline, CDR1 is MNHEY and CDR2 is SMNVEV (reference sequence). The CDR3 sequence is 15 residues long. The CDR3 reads CASSQSRDSSYEQYF.

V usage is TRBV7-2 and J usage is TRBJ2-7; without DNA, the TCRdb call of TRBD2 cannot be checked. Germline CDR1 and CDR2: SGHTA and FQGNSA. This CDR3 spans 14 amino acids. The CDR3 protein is CASSSSGGAYEQYF. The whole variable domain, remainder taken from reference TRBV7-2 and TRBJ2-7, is GAGVSQSPSNKVTEKGKDVELRCDPISGHTALYWYRQSLGQGLEFLIYFQGNSAPDKSGLPSDRFSAERTGGSVSTLTIQRTQQEDSAVYLCASSSSGGAYEQYFGPGTRLTVT.

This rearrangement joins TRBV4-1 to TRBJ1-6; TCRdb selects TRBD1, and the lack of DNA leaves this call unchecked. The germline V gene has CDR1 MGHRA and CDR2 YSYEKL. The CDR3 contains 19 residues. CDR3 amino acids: CASSQDFVGGSSYNSPLHF.

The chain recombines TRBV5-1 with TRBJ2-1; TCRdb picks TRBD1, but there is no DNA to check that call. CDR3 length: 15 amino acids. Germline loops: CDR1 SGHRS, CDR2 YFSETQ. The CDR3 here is CASSFLGQPGNEQFF.